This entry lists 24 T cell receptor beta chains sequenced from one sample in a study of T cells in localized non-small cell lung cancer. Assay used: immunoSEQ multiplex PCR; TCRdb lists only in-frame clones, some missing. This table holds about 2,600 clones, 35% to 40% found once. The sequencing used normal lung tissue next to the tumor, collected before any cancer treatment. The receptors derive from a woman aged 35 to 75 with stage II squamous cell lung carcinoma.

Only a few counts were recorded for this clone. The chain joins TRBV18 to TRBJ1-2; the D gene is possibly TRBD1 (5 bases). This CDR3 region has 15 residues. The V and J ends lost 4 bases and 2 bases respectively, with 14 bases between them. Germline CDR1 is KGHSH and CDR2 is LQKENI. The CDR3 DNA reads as TGTGCCAGCTCACTTGGGACGGTGGAGAACTATGGCTACACCTTC. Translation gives CASSLGTVENYGYTF.

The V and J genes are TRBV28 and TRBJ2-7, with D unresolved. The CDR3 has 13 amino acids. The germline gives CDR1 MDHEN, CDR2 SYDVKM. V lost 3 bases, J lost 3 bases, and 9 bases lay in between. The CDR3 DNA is TGTGCCAGCAGTTTTGGGCAGGACTACGAGCAGTACGTC. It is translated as CASSFGQDYEQYV.

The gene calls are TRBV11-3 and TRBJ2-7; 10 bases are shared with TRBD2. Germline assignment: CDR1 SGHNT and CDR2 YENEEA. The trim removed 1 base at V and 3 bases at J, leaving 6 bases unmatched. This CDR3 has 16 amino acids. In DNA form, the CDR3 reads TGTGCCAGCAGCTTAGGAACTAGCGGGATCTACTACGAGCAGTACTTC. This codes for CASSLGTSGIYYEQYF.

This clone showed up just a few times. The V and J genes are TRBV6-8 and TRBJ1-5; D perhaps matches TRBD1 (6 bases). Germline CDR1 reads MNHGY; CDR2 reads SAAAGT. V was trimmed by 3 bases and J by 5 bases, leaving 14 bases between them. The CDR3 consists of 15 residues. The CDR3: CASSYTTGNDQPQHF. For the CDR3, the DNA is TGTGCCAGCAGTTATACGACAGGCAATGATCAGCCCCAGCATTTT.

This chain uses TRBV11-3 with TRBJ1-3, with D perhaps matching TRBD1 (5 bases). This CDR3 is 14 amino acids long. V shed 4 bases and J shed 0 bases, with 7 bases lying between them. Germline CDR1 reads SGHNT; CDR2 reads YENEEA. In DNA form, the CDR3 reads TGTGCCAGCAGCTCAGGGAGCTCTGGAAACACCATATATTTT. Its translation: CASSSGSSGNTIYF.

The CDR3 is CASSVVGTGGYEQFF. CDR3 DNA: TGTGCCAGCAGCGTAGTTGGGACAGGGGGCTATGAGCAGTTCTTC. The chain links TRBV9 to TRBJ2-1, with 12 bases identical to TRBD1. With V trimmed by 0 bases and J by 8 bases, 3 bases remained unmatched. CDR3 length equals 15 residues. CDR1 is SGDLS, CDR2 YYNGEE, per germline. The full variable domain, its missing parts supplied by reference TRBV9 and TRBJ2-1, is DSGVTQTPKHLITATGQRVTLRCSPRSGDLSVYWYQQSLDQGLQFLIQYYNGEERAKGNILERFSAQQFPDLHSELNLSSLELGDSALYFCASSVVGTGGYEQFFGPGTRLTVL.

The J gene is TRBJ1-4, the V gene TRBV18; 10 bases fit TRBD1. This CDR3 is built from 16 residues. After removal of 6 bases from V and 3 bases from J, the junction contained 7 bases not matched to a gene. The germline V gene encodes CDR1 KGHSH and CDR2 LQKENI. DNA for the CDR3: TGTGCCAGCTCCTTCGGACAGGGGGGAGCTAATGAAAAACTGTTTTTT. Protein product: CASSFGQGGANEKLFF.

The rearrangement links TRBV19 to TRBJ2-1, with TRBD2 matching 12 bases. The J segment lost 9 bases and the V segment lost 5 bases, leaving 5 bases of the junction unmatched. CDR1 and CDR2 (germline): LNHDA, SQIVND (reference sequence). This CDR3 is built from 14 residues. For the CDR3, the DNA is TGTGCCAGTAGTCCCGGGACTAGCGGGTTTGAGCAGTTCTTC. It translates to CASSPGTSGFEQFF.

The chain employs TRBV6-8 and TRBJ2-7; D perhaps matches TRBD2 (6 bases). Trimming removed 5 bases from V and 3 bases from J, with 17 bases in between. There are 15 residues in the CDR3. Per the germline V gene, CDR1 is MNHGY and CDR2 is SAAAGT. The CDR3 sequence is CASSASSAGYYEQYF. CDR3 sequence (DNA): TGTGCCAGCAGTGCATCCTCTGCGGGATACTACGAGCAGTACTTC.

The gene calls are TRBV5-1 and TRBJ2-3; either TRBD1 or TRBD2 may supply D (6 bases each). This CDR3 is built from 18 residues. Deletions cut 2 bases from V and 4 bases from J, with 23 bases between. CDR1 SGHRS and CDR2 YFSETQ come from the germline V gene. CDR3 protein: CASSFAGPVGGGSDTQYF. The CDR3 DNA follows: TGCGCCAGCAGCTTCGCTGGCCCTGTAGGGGGAGGATCAGATACGCAGTATTTT.

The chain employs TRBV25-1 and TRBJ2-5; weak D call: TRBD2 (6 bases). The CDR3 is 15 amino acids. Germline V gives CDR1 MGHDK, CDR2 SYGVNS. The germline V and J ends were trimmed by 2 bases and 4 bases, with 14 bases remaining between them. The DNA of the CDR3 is TGTGCCAGCAGTGAAGGAGGGAGGTATGGAGAGACCCAGTACTTC. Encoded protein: CASSEGGRYGETQYF. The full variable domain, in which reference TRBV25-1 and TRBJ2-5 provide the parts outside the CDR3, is EADIYQTPRYLVIGTGKKITLECSQTMGHDKMYWYQQDPGMELHLIHYSYGVNSTEKGDLSSESTVSRIRTEHFPLTLESARPSHTSQYLCASSEGGRYGETQYFGPGTRLLVL.

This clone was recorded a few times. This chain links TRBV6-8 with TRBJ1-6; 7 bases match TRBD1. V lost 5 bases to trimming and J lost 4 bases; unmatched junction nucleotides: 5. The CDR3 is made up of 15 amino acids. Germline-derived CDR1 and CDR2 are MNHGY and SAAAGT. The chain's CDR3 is CASSPRDSYNSPLHF. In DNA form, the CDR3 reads TGTGCCAGCAGTCCCCGGGACAGTTATAATTCACCCCTCCACTTT.

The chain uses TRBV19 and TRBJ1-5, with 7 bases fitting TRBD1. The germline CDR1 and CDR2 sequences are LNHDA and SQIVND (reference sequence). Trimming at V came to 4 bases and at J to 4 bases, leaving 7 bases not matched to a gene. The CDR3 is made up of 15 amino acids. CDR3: CASSTGQSSNQPQHF. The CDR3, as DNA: TGTGCCAGTAGTACGGGACAGAGCTCTAATCAGCCCCAGCATTTT.

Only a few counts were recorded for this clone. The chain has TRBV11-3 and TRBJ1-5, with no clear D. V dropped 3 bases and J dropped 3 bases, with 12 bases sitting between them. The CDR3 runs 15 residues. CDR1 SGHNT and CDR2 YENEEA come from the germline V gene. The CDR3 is CASSLVLGPNQPQHF. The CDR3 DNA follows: TGTGCCAGCAGCTTGGTCCTCGGCCCCAATCAGCCCCAGCATTTT.

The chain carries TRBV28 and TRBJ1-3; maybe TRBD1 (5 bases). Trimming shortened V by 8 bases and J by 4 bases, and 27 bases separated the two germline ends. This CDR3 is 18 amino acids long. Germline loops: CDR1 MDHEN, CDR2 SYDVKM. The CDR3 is CASGSQRGYQASGNTIYF. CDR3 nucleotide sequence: TGTGCCAGCGGATCGCAGAGGGGATATCAGGCTTCCGGAAACACCATATATTTT. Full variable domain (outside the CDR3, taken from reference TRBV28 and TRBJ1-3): DVKVTQSSRYLVKRTGEKVFLECVQDMDHENMFWYRQDPGLGLRLIYFSYDVKMKEKGDIPEGYSVSREKKERFSLILESASTNQTSMYLCASGSQRGYQASGNTIYFGEGSWLTVV.

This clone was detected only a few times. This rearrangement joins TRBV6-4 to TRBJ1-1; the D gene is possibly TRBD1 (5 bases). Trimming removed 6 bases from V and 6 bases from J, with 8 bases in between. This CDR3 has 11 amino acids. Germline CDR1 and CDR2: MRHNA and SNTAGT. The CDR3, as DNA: TGTGCCAGCAGCCAGGGAGCTGAAGCTTTCTTT. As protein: CASSQGAEAFF.

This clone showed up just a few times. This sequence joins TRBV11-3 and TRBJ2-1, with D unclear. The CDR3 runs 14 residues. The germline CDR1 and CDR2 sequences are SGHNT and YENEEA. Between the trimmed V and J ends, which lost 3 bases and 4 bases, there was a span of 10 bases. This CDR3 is CASSLLGGYNEQFF. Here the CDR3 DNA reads TGTGCCAGCAGCTTGTTAGGCGGATACAATGAGCAGTTCTTC. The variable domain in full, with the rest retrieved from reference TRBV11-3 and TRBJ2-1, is EAGVVQSPRYKIIEKKQPVAFWCNPISGHNTLYWYLQNLGQGPELLIRYENEEAVDDSQLPKDRFSAERLKGVDSTLKIQPAELGDSAVYLCASSLLGGYNEQFFGPGTRLTVL.

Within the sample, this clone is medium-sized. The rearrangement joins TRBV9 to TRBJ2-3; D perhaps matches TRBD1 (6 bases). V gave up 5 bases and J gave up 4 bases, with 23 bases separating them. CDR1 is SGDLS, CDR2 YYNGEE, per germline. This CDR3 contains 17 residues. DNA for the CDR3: TGTGCCAGCAGTGCTTCTCTCGGTGGGGGCAGAGCAGATACGCAGTATTTT. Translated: CASSASLGGGRADTQYF. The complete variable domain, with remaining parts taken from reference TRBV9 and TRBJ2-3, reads DSGVTQTPKHLITATGQRVTLRCSPRSGDLSVYWYQQSLDQGLQFLIQYYNGEERAKGNILERFSAQQFPDLHSELNLSSLELGDSALYFCASSASLGGGRADTQYFGPGTRLTVL.

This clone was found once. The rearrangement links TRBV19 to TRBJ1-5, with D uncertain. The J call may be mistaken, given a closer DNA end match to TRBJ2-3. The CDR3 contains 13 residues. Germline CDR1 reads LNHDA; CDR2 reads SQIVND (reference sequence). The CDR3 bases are TGTGCCAGTAGTATGACGATCGATCAGCCCCAGTATTTT. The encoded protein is CASSMTIDQPQYF.

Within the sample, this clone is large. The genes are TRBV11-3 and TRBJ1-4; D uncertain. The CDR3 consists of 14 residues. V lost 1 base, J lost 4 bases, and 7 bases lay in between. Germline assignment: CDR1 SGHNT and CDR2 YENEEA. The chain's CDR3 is CASSLGGNNEKLFF. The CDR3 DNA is TGTGCCAGCAGCTTAGGGGGAAATAATGAAAAACTGTTTTTT.

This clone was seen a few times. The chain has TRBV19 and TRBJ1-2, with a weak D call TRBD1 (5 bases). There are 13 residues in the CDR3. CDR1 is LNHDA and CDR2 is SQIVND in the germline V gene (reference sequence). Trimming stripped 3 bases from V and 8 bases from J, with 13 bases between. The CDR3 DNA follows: TGTGCCAGTAGTATCGGGGGTCGGGTCGGCTACACCTTC. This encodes CASSIGGRVGYTF. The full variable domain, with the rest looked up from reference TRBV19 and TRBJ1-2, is DGGITQSPKYLFRKEGQNVTLSCEQNLNHDAMYWYRQDPGQGLRLIYYSQIVNDFQKGDIAEGYSVSREKKESFPLTVTSAQKNPTAFYLCASSIGGRVGYTFGSGTRLTVV.

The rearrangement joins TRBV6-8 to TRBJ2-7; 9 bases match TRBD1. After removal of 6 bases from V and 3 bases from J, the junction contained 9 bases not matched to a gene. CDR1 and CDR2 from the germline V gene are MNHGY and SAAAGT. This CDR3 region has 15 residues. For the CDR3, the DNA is TGTGCCAGCAGCACCCCGGGGACAGGGAACTACGAGCAGTACGTC. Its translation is CASSTPGTGNYEQYV.

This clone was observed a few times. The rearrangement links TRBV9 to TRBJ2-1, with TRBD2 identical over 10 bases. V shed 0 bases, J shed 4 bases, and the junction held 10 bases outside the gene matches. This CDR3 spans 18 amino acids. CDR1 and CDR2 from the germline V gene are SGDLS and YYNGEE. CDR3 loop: CASSVGPLSSGGYNEQFF. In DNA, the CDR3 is TGTGCCAGCAGCGTAGGTCCCCTTTCTAGCGGGGGATACAATGAGCAGTTCTTC.

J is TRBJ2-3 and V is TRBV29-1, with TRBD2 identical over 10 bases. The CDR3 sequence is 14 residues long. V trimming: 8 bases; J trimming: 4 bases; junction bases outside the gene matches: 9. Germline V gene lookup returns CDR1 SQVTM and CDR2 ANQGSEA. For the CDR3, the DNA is TGCAGCTCCCGCATAGGACTAGCGGCAGATACGCAGTATTTT. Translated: CSSRIGLAADTQYF.